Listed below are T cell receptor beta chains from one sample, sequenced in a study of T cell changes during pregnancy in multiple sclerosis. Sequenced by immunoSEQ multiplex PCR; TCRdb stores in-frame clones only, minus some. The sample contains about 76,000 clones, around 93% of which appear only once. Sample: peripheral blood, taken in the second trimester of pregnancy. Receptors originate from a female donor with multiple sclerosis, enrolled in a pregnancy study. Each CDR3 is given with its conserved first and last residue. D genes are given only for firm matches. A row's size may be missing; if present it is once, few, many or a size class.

cdr3_nt: TGTGCCAGCAGTGAGTCAGGCTACGAGCAGTACTTC
cdr3_aa: CASSESGYEQYF
v_call: TRBV6-1
clone_size: .
d_call: .
j_call: TRBJ2-7
cdr3_length: 12

cdr3_nt: TGTGCCAGTACCCCCAGAGGGTCCGGAACGGTCCCCGGGGCCTACAATGAGCAGTTCTTC
cdr3_aa: CASTPRGSGTVPGAYNEQFF
v_call: TRBV19
clone_size: .
d_call: .
j_call: TRBJ2-1
cdr3_length: 20

cdr3_nt: TGTGCCAGCAGCTTGGCTCTGGGCGGGGGGTTAAAGGAGCCCCAGTACTTC
cdr3_aa: CASSLALGGGLKEPQYF
v_call: TRBV5-8
clone_size: .
d_call: TRBD2
j_call: TRBJ2-5
cdr3_length: 17

cdr3_nt: TGTGCCAGCAGTGCTGCGAGCAACACTGAAGCTTTCTTT
cdr3_aa: CASSAASNTEAFF
v_call: TRBV6-4
clone_size: .
d_call: .
j_call: TRBJ1-1
cdr3_length: 13

cdr3_nt: TGCGCCAGCAGCCAAGACTGGGGGGCTAGCGGGGGGTACGGTGAGCAGTTCTTC
cdr3_aa: CASSQDWGASGGYGEQFF
v_call: TRBV4-1
clone_size: .
d_call: TRBD2
j_call: TRBJ2-1
cdr3_length: 18

cdr3_nt: TGTGCCAGCAGCCCCGGCGGGGGTCTTAGGAACACTGAAGCTTTCTTT
cdr3_aa: CASSPGGGLRNTEAFF
v_call: TRBV5-4
clone_size: .
d_call: .
j_call: TRBJ1-1
cdr3_length: 16

cdr3_nt: TGTGCCAGCAGCGAATTCAGGGGAAACACCGGGGAGCTGTTTTTT
cdr3_aa: CASSEFRGNTGELFF
v_call: TRBV5-8
clone_size: once
d_call: .
j_call: TRBJ2-2
cdr3_length: 15

cdr3_nt: TGTGCCAGCAGCGCCCAGGGACAGGGGAGTGGCACTGAAGCTTTCTTT
cdr3_aa: CASSAQGQGSGTEAFF
v_call: TRBV9
clone_size: .
d_call: TRBD1
j_call: TRBJ1-1
cdr3_length: 16

cdr3_nt: TGTGCCAGCAATACGCAGGGGGTCAATGAAAAACTGTTTTTT
cdr3_aa: CASNTQGVNEKLFF
v_call: TRBV6-6
clone_size: .
d_call: TRBD1
j_call: TRBJ1-4
cdr3_length: 14

cdr3_nt: TGTGCCAGCTCACCGAGACAGATTCTCTCTGGAAACACCATATATTTT
cdr3_aa: CASSPRQILSGNTIYF
v_call: TRBV18
clone_size: .
d_call: .
j_call: TRBJ1-3
cdr3_length: 16

cdr3_nt: TGTGCCAGCAGCTCCCCGGGACAGGGGACCTACGAGCAGTACTTC
cdr3_aa: CASSSPGQGTYEQYF
v_call: TRBV7-9
clone_size: .
d_call: TRBD1
j_call: TRBJ2-7
cdr3_length: 15